This TCR beta chain was recovered during a study of T cell changes during pregnancy in multiple sclerosis. Assay used: immunoSEQ multiplex PCR; TCRdb lists only in-frame clones, some missing. The sample yields 38,000 or so clones, 85% to 90% seen once. From germline, CDR1 is SNHLY and CDR2 FYNNEI. Deletions cut 7 bases from V and 4 bases from J, with 11 bases between. The CDR3 contains 13 residues. This material consisted of CD4+ T cells from peripheral blood mononuclear cells, taken in the second trimester of pregnancy. The TCR sequence derives from a female donor with multiple sclerosis, enrolled in a pregnancy study. The V and J genes are TRBV2 and TRBJ2-1; D is uncertain. The CDR3 is CASMEQNYNEQFF. The CDR3 DNA sequence: TGTGCCAGCATGGAACAGAATTACAATGAGCAGTTCTTC.